This T cell receptor (beta chain) was captured in a study of shared clonotypes between healthy human individuals. Study overall: Three plates each covered CD4 naive and memory; CD8 naive two, CD8 memory one.

Naive CD4+ cells were CD45RA-selected; the remaining cells were memory. As for this clone: The antigen remains unidentified.

Each sorted subset replicate got 200 ng genomic DNA, tens of thousands of genomes. Only in-frame clones appear in the TCRdb table, and some are missing; sequencing was by immunoSEQ multiplex PCR. The sample lists fewer than 1.8 million clones, just under 99% occurring once. The V gene lost 2 bases and the J gene lost 2 bases, with 15 bases spanning the gap. CDR3 length equals 16 residues. In germline, CDR1 is SGHNT, CDR2 YYREEE (reference sequence). Whole-study findings and limits: Memory subsets generally showed lower estimated richness than naive subsets.

The sample taken for sequencing was naive CD4+ T cells sorted from blood. The subset: CD45RA+ positively selected. The chain is built from TRBV5-4 and TRBJ2-3, with a possible D match to TRBD2 (6 bases). The clonotype originates from a man aged 30-40 years in good health. The CDR3, as DNA: TGTGCCAGCAGCTTCCGGGACTTCAGGCCCACAGATACGCAGTATTTT. This sequence encodes CASSFRDFRPTDTQYF.